Shown below are 18 T cell receptor delta chains from a single sample sequenced in a study of gamma-delta chains in newborns, infants, children. TCRdb reran clone calling via CATT on the reads. The data contain 8,500 to 13,000 delta-chain clones, 3% to 4% of them singletons. Input material: blood. All receptors come from a child who was a newborn, infant or young child, either healthy, febrile or measles-vaccinated (not recorded which).

This chain uses TRDV1 with TRDJ2, with 7 bases that match TRDD3. With V trimmed by 1 base and J by 8 bases, 25 bases remained unmatched. From germline, CDR1 is TSWWSYY and CDR2 QGS. The CDR3 has 21 amino acids. CDR3 DNA: TGTGCTCTTGGGGAACAACCTACGGGTGCTGGGGGGGAAGAAGAGATGGCACAACTCTTCTTT. It yields the protein CALGEQPTGAGGEEEMAQLFF.

This clone rates as medium-sized. The J gene is TRDJ1, the V gene TRDV2; 7 nucleotides agree with TRDD3. Trimming at V came to 4 bases and at J to 2 bases, leaving 9 bases not matched to a gene. The V gene's germline CDR1 is GEAIGNYY and CDR2 EKD. There are 15 residues in the CDR3. The CDR3 loop is CACDGIPKGTDKLIF. CDR3 DNA sequence: TGTGCCTGTGATGGGATACCAAAGGGGACCGATAAACTCATCTTT.

No J gene was assigned, while the V gene was called as TRDV1; TRDD3, the D gene given by the table, was not confirmed from the DNA. CDR3 length: 19 residues. Germline lookup yields CDR1 TSWWSYY and CDR2 QGS. CDR3 protein: CALGGPAYVELRRGAPIIF. CDR3 in DNA: TGTGCTCTTGGGGGACCTGCCTACGTAGAACTGCGGCGGGGGGCTCCGATCATCTTT.

This clone has just a few counts. In the same sample, other DNA sequences code for this CDR3. V gene TRDV1 combines with J gene TRDJ1, with D maybe TRDD2 (6 bases). The germline CDR1 and CDR2 sequences are TSWWSYY and QGS. V was cut by 3 bases and J by 7 bases, with 12 bases left in between. The CDR3 runs to 13 residues. The CDR3 region is CALGDSYSTKLIF. The CDR3 DNA is TGTGCTCTTGGGGACTCCTACTCTACTAAACTCATCTTT.

A word on this clone: One junction end does not reproduce the germline sequence, and a read error may be involved. The V and J genes are TRAV29/DV5 and TRDJ1; 9 nucleotides match TRDD3. CDR1 is NSMFDY, CDR2 ISSIKDK, per germline. This CDR3 is built from 21 residues. This chain's CDR3 is CAASAFVPTGGQRGYTDKLIF. CDR3 in DNA: TGTGCAGCCAGCGCCTTCGTCCCCACTGGGGGACAAAGGGGGTACACCGATAAACTCATCTTT.

This clone was observed a few times. V is TRDV2 and J is TRDJ1; D unclear. In germline, CDR1 is GEAIGNYY, CDR2 EKD. The CDR3 has 16 residues. Trimming pared 8 bases from V and 1 base from J, leaving 22 bases between. The chain's CDR3 is CALTSVERSSTDKLIF. CDR3 bases: TGTGCCTTGACCTCGGTTGAGAGATCGAGCACCGATAAACTCATCTTT.

This clone was counted a few times. The chain links TRDV2 to TRDJ3, with 8 bases identical to TRDD2. The CDR3 has 19 amino acids. Per germline, CDR1 GEAIGNYY and CDR2 EKD. The junction had 14 bases not matched to a gene; V was cut back by 3 bases and J by 5 bases. The CDR3, as DNA: TGTGCCTGTGACCCCCTCACCTTCCTAAAAAACCGGGACACCCGACAGATGTTTTTC. The encoded protein is CACDPLTFLKNRDTRQMFF.

By its share, this clone is medium-sized. This chain uses TRDV2 with TRDJ1; D is possibly TRDD3 (5 bases). The CDR3 is 16 amino acids. Germline V gives CDR1 GEAIGNYY, CDR2 EKD. V lost 0 bases to trimming and J lost 3 bases, with 16 bases between them. CDR3 region: CACDTVGSLWPDKLIF. In nucleotides, the CDR3 is TGTGCCTGTGACACCGTGGGGTCCCTCTGGCCCGATAAACTCATCTTT.

In its sample, this clone was seen a few times. This chain joins TRDV1 and TRDJ1; possibly TRDD3 for D (6 bases). The V gene's germline CDR1 is TSWWSYY and CDR2 QGS. The CDR3 has 18 residues. V lost 2 bases to trimming and J lost 0 bases, with 19 bases between them. For the CDR3, the DNA is TGTGCTCTTGGGGAATCGGGGAGGATACTTGAGTACACCGATAAACTCATCTTT. It codes for CALGESGRILEYTDKLIF.

This clone is labeled as medium-sized. This chain joins TRDV2 and TRDJ2; the match to TRDD3 covers 8 bases. CDR3 length: 17 residues. V lost 3 bases and J lost 2; bases outside the gene matches: 10. The germline V gene encodes CDR1 GEAIGNYY and CDR2 EKD. CDR3 sequence (DNA): TGTGCCTGTGACGACCTACTGGGGGCGACCTTGACAGCACAACTCTTCTTT. Its protein product is CACDDLLGATLTAQLFF.

The chain has TRDV3 and TRDJ2; a weak D match, TRDD3 (5 bases). Germline values: CDR1 TVYSNPD, CDR2 GDNSRS (reference sequence). V lost 2 bases and J lost 4, with 20 bases in between. The CDR3 is 16 amino acids. The CDR3 reads CAFSRGLAPSTAQLFF. The CDR3 DNA reads as TGTGCCTTTTCTCGGGGGCTGGCTCCGTCGACAGCACAACTCTTCTTT.

This clone was seen a handful of times. The chain couples TRDV1 to TRDJ1; 10 positions agree with TRDD3. With V trimmed by 4 bases and J by 2 bases, 13 bases remained unmatched. CDR1 is TSWWSYY and CDR2 is QGS in the germline V gene. The CDR3 extends over 18 amino acids. The CDR3 here is CALGVYEAGGYRTDKLIF. CDR3 nucleotide sequence: TGTGCTCTTGGGGTCTATGAGGCTGGGGGATATCGTACCGATAAACTCATCTTT.

With regard to this clone: Sequence at one end of the junction differs from germline and may be a read error. V is TRDV1 and J is TRDJ3, with a tentative D call TRDD3 (5 bases). This CDR3 has 20 residues. Germline V CDR1 and CDR2: TSWWSYY, QGS. CDR3 coding DNA: TGTGCTCTTGCTAGTAGCCCGCTTCGTCGTTGGGCCTGGGACACCCGACAGGTGTTTTTC. The encoded protein is CALASSPLRRWAWDTRQVFF.

This clone has just a few counts. J is TRDJ1 and V is TRDV1; D not resolved. Germline lookup yields CDR1 TSWWSYY and CDR2 QGS. Trimming left V 6 bases short and J 0 bases short, with 11 bases between. This CDR3 spans 14 amino acids. The CDR3 loop is CALGEDVYTDKLIF. CDR3 coding DNA: TGTGCTCTTGGTGAGGATGTGTACACCGATAAACTCATCTTT.

The V call is TRDV1, the J call TRDJ1; no clear D gene. CDR3 length: 19 amino acids. CDR1 is TSWWSYY, CDR2 QGS, per germline. Between the trimmed V and J ends, which lost 3 bases and 3 bases, there was a span of 26 bases. The DNA of the CDR3 is TGTGCTCTTGGGGACCACGGCGTCGCCGCGGGCGGACACCCCGATAAACTCATCTTT. Translated, it gives CALGDHGVAAGGHPDKLIF.

This clone has just a few counts. Mismatch with germline at one junction end may stem from a read error. The sample has other DNA sequences that encode this CDR3 too. This chain joins TRDV1 and TRDJ1; weak D call: TRDD3 (5 bases). Germline V gives CDR1 TSWWSYY, CDR2 QGS. CDR3 length: 14 amino acids. The CDR3 DNA reads as TGTGCCCTTGGGGAACTTAACTCCCGTAGAGTACTCATCTTT. Translated, it gives CALGELNSRRVLIF.

Remarks on this clone: A read error is likely here: a far larger clone is one base away. Distinct nucleotide sequences in the sample also encode this CDR3. The V and J genes are TRDV2 and TRDJ3, with 8 bases that match TRDD3. This CDR3 comprises 18 residues. Germline CDR1 GEAIGNYY, CDR2 EKD. V shed 0 bases, J shed 0 bases, and the junction held 3 bases outside the gene matches. The CDR3 DNA reads TGTGCCTGTGACACCGCAGGGGGATACTCCTGGGACACCCGACAGATGTTTTTC. This gives the protein CACDTAGGYSWDTRQMFF.

This clone was counted a few times. This chain links TRAV29/DV5 with TRDJ1, with 10 bases lining up with TRDD3. V was clipped by 0 bases and J by 0 bases; unmatched bases: 11. Germline CDR1 and CDR2: NSMFDY and ISSIKDK. This CDR3 comprises 18 residues. CDR3 region: CAASEGNGGYLYTDKLIF. The CDR3 bases are TGTGCAGCAAGCGAGGGAAATGGGGGATACTTGTACACCGATAAACTCATCTTT.